This T cell receptor (beta chain) was sequenced for a study of T cells in Graves' hyperthyroidism and ophthalmopathy. About the study: Blood from the periphery was taken at initial diagnosis, before any treatment.

Study-wide results and limits: The model anticipated ophthalmopathy a median approximately 6.5 months pre-onset. Blood samples included most of the expanded thyroid clonotypes exceeding 0.001.

TCR beta CDR3 sequences were amplified from RNA transcripts. Carried out on the TCR CDR3, a first-round RT-PCR used the HTBI primer set. In TCRdb, the multiplex PCR reads were re-called with MiXCR into one record per CDR3 protein. The top ten hold about 28% of the sample, which has 93,000 or so distinct CDR3 sequences, 47% seen once. Turning to this clonotype: No antigen is known for it.

V trimming: 7 bases; J trimming: 14 bases; junction bases outside the gene matches: 10. The CDR3 covers 13 residues. CDR1 and CDR2 (germline): WSHSY, SAAADI. This TCR was sampled from a man aged 40-49 years with Graves' hyperthyroidism. Sequencing input: blood. J is TRBJ1-6 and V is TRBV10-2; 8 bases map to TRBD1. CDR3 amino acids: CASNQTGGRSLHF. The CDR3 DNA follows: TGCGCCAGCAACCAAACAGGGGGTAGATCCCTCCACTTT.